These T cell receptor beta chains were read from a single sample in a study of T cells in localized non-small cell lung cancer. Assay used: immunoSEQ multiplex PCR; TCRdb lists only in-frame clones, some missing. Among under 2,500 clones, about 26% were seen once, and the ten largest hold 7% to 10%. The sequencing here drew on lung tumor tissue, taken before any cancer treatment. Receptor source: an older male donor with stage II squamous cell lung carcinoma. Both conserved end residues are part of each CDR3. The D gene is left open where the match is weak. Clone size is given for some rows only: seen once, a few or many times, or a class if the clone is expanded.

size,V,D,J,CDR3,DNA
.,TRBV11-3,.,TRBJ1-3,CASSVDRNSGNTIYF,TGTGCCAGCAGCGTTGACAGGAACTCTGGAAACACCATATATTTT
once,TRBV19,TRBD2,TRBJ2-3,CASSTQGLAGGSTDTQYF,TGTGCCAGTAGTACCCAAGGACTAGCGGGGGGGTCCACAGATACGCAGTATTTT
few,TRBV6-8,.,TRBJ2-2,CASRRDLNTGELFF,TGTGCCAGCAGAAGGGACCTGAACACCGGGGAGCTGTTTTTT
medium-sized,TRBV11-3,TRBD2,TRBJ2-7,CASSSSLLLAGGREQYF,TGTGCCAGCAGCTCCTCACTTTTACTAGCGGGGGGAAGGGAGCAGTACTTC
.,TRBV19,.,TRBJ2-3,CASSTGRVTDTQYF,TGTGCCAGTAGTACAGGGCGGGTCACAGATACGCAGTATTTT
.,TRBV29-1,.,TRBJ2-7,CSVGQGTSTYEQYF,TGCAGCGTCGGACAAGGAACGTCGACTTACGAGCAGTACTTC
.,TRBV11-1,.,TRBJ2-1,CASSLGRHWDSYNEQFF,TGTGCCAGCAGCTTAGGTCGCCATTGGGACTCCTACAATGAGCAGTTCTTC
few,TRBV9,.,TRBJ1-1,CASSTTSGASEAFF,TGTGCCAGCAGCACCACGAGCGGGGCCTCTGAAGCTTTCTTT
.,TRBV1,.,TRBJ2-7,CASSQQAAGGADEQYF,TGCGCCAGCAGCCAACAAGCCGCGGGAGGAGCGGACGAGCAGTACTTC
large,TRBV11-3,.,TRBJ2-3,CASSKGLRTDTQYF,TGTGCCAGCAGCAAGGGACTTCGCACAGATACGCAGTATTTT
hyperexpanded,TRBV6-8,TRBD1,TRBJ1-1,CASTPQGVNTEAFF,TGTGCCAGCACCCCACAGGGGGTGAACACTGAAGCTTTCTTT
.,TRBV6-8,TRBD1,TRBJ1-3,CASSKTGNPGNTIYF,TGTGCCAGCAGCAAGACAGGGAATCCTGGAAACACCATATATTTT
.,TRBV11-3,.,TRBJ1-3,CASSSHSTPGNTIYF,TGTGCCAGCAGCTCTCACTCTACCCCTGGAAACACCATATATTTT
large,TRBV6-8,.,TRBJ2-7,CASSHRTVSYEQYF,TGTGCCAGCAGTCACAGGACAGTATCCTACGAGCAGTACTTC
medium-sized,TRBV11-3,.,TRBJ1-1,CASSPSGQMNTEAFF,TGTGCCAGCAGCCCCTCCGGACAAATGAACACTGAAGCTTTCTTT
large,TRBV11-3,.,TRBJ1-2,CASSLGLWGPATSYLYGYTF,TGTGCCAGCAGCTTAGGGCTATGGGGACCGGCCACCTCCTACCTCTATGGCTACACCTTC
.,TRBV9,.,TRBJ1-6,CASSAEVSSYNSPLHF,TGTGCCAGCAGCGCCGAGGTTAGCTCCTATAATTCACCCCTCCACTTT
few,TRBV11-3,.,TRBJ2-1,CASSFRGSYNEQFF,TGTGCCAGCAGCTTTCGGGGGTCCTACAATGAGCAGTTCTTC
few,TRBV28,.,TRBJ2-6,CASSLDRRSGANVLTF,TGTGCCAGCAGTTTAGATCGTCGTAGTGGGGCCAACGTCCTGACTTTC
few,TRBV1,.,TRBJ2-7,CTSSQVNQPGHSYEQYF,TGCACCAGCAGCCAAGTCAACCAGCCGGGGCACTCCTACGAGCAGTACTTC
few,TRBV28,.,TRBJ2-7,CASSGSGSSYEQYF,TGTGCCAGCAGTGGATCAGGTAGCTCCTACGAGCAGTACTTC
few,TRBV7-4,TRBD2,TRBJ2-3,CASSLERGGTDTQYF,TGTGCCAGCAGCCTCGAGCGGGGCGGCACAGATACGCAGTATTTT
.,TRBV11-3,.,TRBJ2-3,CASSLVVGAPTDTQYF,TGTGCCAGCAGCTTAGTGGTCGGGGCCCCAACAGATACGCAGTATTTT
.,TRBV18,.,TRBJ1-3,CASSPNQPELGNTIYF,TGTGCCAGCTCACCTAACCAACCGGAATTAGGAAACACCATATATTTT
medium-sized,TRBV6-7,.,TRBJ1-2,CASSLSRGYTF,TGTGCCAGCAGCCTCAGTCGGGGCTACACCTTC
.,TRBV18,TRBD2,TRBJ2-3,CASCLSAGGSTDTQYF,TGTGCCAGCTGCTTGTCAGCGGGGGGAAGCACAGATACGCAGTATTTT
.,TRBV5-1,.,TRBJ1-6,CASSPGPIGNSPLHF,TGCGCCAGCAGCCCCGGACCGATTGGTAATTCACCCCTCCACTTT
.,TRBV30,TRBD1,TRBJ2-1,CAWSVQGADEQFF,TGTGCCTGGAGTGTACAGGGGGCGGATGAGCAGTTCTTC
medium-sized,TRBV6-8,.,TRBJ1-3,CASSYGLSHPGNTIYF,TGTGCCAGCAGTTACGGTCTCAGTCACCCTGGAAACACCATATATTTT
medium-sized,TRBV1,.,TRBJ2-2,CASRRGLDTGELFF,TGCGCCAGCAGGAGGGGCCTGGACACCGGGGAGCTGTTTTTT
few,TRBV28,TRBD2,TRBJ2-2,CASSLMASGRFAGELFF,TGTGCCAGCAGTTTAATGGCTAGCGGGAGATTCGCCGGGGAGCTGTTTTTT
.,TRBV19,.,TRBJ2-1,CASSPGASVGEQFF,TGTGCCAGTAGCCCTGGGGCTAGTGTGGGTGAGCAGTTCTTC
few,TRBV11-3,.,TRBJ1-5,CASSPSRAGNQPQHF,TGTGCCAGCAGCCCCTCTCGGGCAGGCAATCAGCCCCAGCATTTT
.,TRBV27,.,TRBJ1-4,CASSQGRGRKLFF,TGTGCCAGCAGCCAAGGAAGGGGAAGAAAACTGTTTTTT
.,TRBV9,.,TRBJ2-3,CASSVEPSGGSTDTQYF,TGTGCCAGCAGCGTAGAACCCTCAGGGGGGAGCACAGATACGCAGTATTTT
.,TRBV11-3,TRBD1,TRBJ1-5,CASSLDRGTQPQHF,TGTGCCAGCAGCCTTGACAGGGGAACGCAGCCCCAGCATTTT
.,TRBV18,.,TRBJ2-5,CASSLRLDGSGQETQYF,TGTGCCAGCTCACTACGGCTGGACGGATCAGGTCAAGAGACCCAGTACTTC
medium-sized,TRBV6-8,.,TRBJ1-1,CASSYWVNEAFF,TGTGCCAGCAGTTACTGGGTAAATGAAGCTTTCTTT
medium-sized,TRBV11-3,TRBD1,TRBJ2-2,CASSAGTARDTGELFF,TGTGCCAGCAGCGCCGGGACAGCGAGGGACACCGGGGAGCTGTTTTTT
medium-sized,TRBV6-8,TRBD2,TRBJ2-1,CAMDSGGQNEQFF,TGTGCCATGGATAGCGGGGGGCAGAATGAGCAGTTCTTC